The entry below gives a single T cell receptor beta chain sequence along with its context. These data originate in a study of T cell clusters in autoimmune cytopenias. TRB was amplified by touch-down multiplex PCR, primer pools A and B combined. With the multiplex PCR reads reprocessed, TCRdb shows one record per CDR3 protein and no DNA. The sample has more than 9,000 distinct CDR3 sequences. Each sample's input was approximately 0.25 ug genomic DNA, some 38,000 genome equivalents. Germline V lookup: CDR1 DFQATT, CDR2 SNEGSKA (reference sequence). The CDR3 has 15 residues. This sample was shared with a second study, whose subject was T cell repertoires in aging, cancer and after chemotherapy. This second study notes: Untreated cancer patients had significantly lower blood TCR diversity than age-matched healthy donors.

This clonotype was sampled from a human donor in good health. V usage is TRBV20-1 and J usage is TRBJ2-3; there is no DNA to check the TCRdb D call of TRBD2. Sequenced sample: peripheral blood. The CDR3 sequence: CSASIRLAGGNTQYF.